This TCR beta chain was sequenced during a study of cytomegalovirus exposure and HLA in healthy donors. The PCR ran on 60 Vbeta and 13 Jbeta primers. Libraries were prepared by immunoSEQ multiplex PCR; TCRdb keeps only in-frame clonotypes and omits some of them. The sample has approximately 200,000 clones, 70% to 85% seen once. This CDR3 is 11 amino acids long. Trimming stripped 1 base from V and 8 bases from J, with 5 bases between. CDR1 is DFQATT and CDR2 is SNEGSKA in the germline V gene (reference sequence). The sequenced sample consisted of PBMCs. The chain combines TRBV20-1 with TRBJ2-2; D gene unclear. The clonotype was recovered from a boy aged 2 to 10 in good health and CMV-seronegative. CDR3 coding DNA: TGCAGTGCTAGAGGGGCGGGGGAGCTGTTTTTT. Its translation is CSARGAGELFF.